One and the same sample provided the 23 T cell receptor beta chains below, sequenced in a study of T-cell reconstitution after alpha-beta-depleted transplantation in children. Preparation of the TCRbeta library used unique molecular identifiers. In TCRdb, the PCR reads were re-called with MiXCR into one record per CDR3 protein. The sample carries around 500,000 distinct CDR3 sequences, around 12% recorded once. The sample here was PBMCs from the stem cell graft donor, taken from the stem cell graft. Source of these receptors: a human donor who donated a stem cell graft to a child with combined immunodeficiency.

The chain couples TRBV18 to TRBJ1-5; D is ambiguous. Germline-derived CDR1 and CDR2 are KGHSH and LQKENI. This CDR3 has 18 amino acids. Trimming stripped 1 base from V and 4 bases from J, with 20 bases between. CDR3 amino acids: CASSPQNNPGAGNQPQHF. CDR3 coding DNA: TGTGCCAGCTCACCACAGAATAACCCGGGAGCAGGAAATCAGCCCCAGCATTTT.

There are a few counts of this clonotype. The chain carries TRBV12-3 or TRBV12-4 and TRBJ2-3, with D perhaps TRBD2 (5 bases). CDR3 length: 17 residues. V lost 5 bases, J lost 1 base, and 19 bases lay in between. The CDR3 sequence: CASSPPGERKGTDTQYF. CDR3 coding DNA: TGTGCCAGCAGTCCCCCCGGGGAGCGGAAAGGCACAGATACGCAGTATTTT.

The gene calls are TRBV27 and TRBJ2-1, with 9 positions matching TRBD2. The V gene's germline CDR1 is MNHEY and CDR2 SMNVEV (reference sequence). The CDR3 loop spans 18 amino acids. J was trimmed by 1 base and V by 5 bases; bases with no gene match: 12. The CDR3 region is CASSLSSAGGRSYNEQFF. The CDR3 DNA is TGTGCCAGCAGTCTTTCCTCGGCGGGGGGGCGTTCCTACAATGAGCAGTTCTTC.

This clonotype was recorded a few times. CDR3 residues: CSVEPGRVDTQYF. Here the CDR3 DNA reads TGCAGCGTGGAACCGGGACGGGTAGATACGCAGTATTTT. This sequence joins TRBV29-1 and TRBJ2-3, with D possibly being TRBD1 or TRBD2 (5 bases each). In germline, CDR1 is SQVTM, CDR2 ANQGSEA. V lost 6 bases and J 5 bases, leaving 15 bases between the germline ends. The CDR3 is made up of 13 amino acids.

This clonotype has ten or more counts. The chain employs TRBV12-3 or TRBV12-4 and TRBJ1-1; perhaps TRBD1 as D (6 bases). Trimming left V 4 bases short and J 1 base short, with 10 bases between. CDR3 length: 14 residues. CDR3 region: CASSSTGTNTEAFF. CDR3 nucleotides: TGTGCCAGCAGTTCCACAGGGACGAACACTGAAGCTTTCTTT.

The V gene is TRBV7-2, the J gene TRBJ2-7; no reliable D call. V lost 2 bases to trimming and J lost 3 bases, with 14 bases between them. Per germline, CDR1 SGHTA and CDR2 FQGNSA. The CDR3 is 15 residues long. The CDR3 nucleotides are TGTGCCAGCAGCTTAATAGAAAGGCACAGCTACGAGCAGTACTTC. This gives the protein CASSLIERHSYEQYF.

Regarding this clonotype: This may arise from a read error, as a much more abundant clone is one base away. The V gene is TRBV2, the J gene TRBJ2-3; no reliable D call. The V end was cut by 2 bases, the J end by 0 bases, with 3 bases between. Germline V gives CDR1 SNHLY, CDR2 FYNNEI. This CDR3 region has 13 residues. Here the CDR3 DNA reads TGTGCCAGCAGTGAAAGGAGCACAGATACGCAGTATTTT. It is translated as CASSERSTDTQYF.

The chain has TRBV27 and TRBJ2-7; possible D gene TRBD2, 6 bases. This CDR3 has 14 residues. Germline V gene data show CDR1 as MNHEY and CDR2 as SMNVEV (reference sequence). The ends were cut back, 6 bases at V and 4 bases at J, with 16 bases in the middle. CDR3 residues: CASSMIGTSYEQYF. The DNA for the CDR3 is TGTGCCAGCAGCATGATCGGGACTTCTTACGAGCAGTACTTC.

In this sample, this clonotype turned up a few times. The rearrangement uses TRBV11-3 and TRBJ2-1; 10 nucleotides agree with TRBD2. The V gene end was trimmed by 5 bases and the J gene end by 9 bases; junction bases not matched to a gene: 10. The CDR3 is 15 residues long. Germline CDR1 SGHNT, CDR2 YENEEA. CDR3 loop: CASSPPSGSEGEQFF. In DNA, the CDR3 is TGTGCCAGCAGCCCCCCTAGCGGGAGTGAGGGTGAGCAGTTCTTC. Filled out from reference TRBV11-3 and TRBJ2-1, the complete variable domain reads EAGVVQSPRYKIIEKKQPVAFWCNPISGHNTLYWYLQNLGQGPELLIRYENEEAVDDSQLPKDRFSAERLKGVDSTLKIQPAELGDSAVYLCASSPPSGSEGEQFFGPGTRLTVL.

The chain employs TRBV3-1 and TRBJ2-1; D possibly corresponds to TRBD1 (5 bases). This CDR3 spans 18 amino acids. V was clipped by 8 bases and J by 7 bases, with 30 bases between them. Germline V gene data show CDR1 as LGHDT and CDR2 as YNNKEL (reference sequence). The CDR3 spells CASCRNLLPTAALNEQFF. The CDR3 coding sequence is TGTGCCAGCTGTCGCAACCTTCTCCCGACAGCAGCCCTAAATGAGCAGTTCTTC.

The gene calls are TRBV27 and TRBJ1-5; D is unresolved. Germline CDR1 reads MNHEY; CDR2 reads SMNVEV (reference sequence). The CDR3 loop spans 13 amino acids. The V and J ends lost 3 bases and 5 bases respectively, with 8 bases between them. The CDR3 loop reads CASSFSPDQPQHF. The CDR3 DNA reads TGTGCCAGCAGTTTCAGTCCAGATCAGCCCCAGCATTTT.

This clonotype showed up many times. Written as DNA, the CDR3 is TGTGCCATCAGAGCACGCATGACTAGCCCGGATACGCAGTATTTT. Translated, it gives CAIRARMTSPDTQYF. This chain uses TRBV10-3 with TRBJ2-3; the match to TRBD2 covers 7 bases. The length of the CDR3 is 15 residues. J lost 6 bases, V lost 6 bases, and 12 bases had no gene match. Germline-derived CDR1 and CDR2 are ENHRY and SYGVKD.

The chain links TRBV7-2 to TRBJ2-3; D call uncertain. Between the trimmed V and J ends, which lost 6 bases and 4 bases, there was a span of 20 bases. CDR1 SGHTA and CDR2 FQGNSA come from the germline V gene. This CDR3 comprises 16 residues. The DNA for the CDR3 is TGTGCCAGCAGTTTTTTACCGGACCCTGAGTCAGATACGCAGTATTTT. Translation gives CASSFLPDPESDTQYF. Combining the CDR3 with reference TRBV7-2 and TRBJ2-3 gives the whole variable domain GAGVSQSPSNKVTEKGKDVELRCDPISGHTALYWYRQSLGQGLEFLIYFQGNSAPDKSGLPSDRFSAERTGGSVSTLTIQRTQQEDSAVYLCASSFLPDPESDTQYFGPGTRLTVL.

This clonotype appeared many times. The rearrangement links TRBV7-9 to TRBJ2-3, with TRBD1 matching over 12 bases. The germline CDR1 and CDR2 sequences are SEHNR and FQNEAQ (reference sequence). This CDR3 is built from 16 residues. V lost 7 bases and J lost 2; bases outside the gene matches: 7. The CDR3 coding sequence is TGTGCCAGCACCGGGACAGGGGGCCCATCCACAGATACGCAGTATTTT. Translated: CASTGTGGPSTDTQYF.

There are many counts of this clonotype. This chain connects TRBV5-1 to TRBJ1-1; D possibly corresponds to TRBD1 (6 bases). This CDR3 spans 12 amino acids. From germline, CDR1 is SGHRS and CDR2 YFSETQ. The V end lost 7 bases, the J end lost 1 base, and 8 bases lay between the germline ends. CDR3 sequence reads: CASRQENTEAFF. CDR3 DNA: TGCGCCAGCCGACAGGAGAACACTGAAGCTTTCTTT. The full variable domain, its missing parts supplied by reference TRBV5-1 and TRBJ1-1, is KAGVTQTPRYLIKTRGQQVTLSCSPISGHRSVSWYQQTPGQGLQFLFEYFSETQRNKGNFPGRFSGRQFSNSRSEMNVSTLELGDSALYLCASRQENTEAFFGQGTRLTVV.

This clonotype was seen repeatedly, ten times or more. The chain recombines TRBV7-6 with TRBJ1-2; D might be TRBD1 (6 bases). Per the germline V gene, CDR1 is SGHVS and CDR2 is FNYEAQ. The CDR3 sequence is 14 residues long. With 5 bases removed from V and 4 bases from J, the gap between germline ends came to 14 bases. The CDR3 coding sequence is TGTGCCAGCAGCGCGGCCGGACAGTTCTATGGCTACACCTTC. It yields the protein CASSAAGQFYGYTF.

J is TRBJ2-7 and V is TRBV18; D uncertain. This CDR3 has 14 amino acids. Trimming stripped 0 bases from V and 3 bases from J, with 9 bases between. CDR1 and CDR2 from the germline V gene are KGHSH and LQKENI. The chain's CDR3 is CASSPPGSNYEQYF. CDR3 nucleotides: TGTGCCAGCTCACCACCGGGTTCGAACTACGAGCAGTACTTC.

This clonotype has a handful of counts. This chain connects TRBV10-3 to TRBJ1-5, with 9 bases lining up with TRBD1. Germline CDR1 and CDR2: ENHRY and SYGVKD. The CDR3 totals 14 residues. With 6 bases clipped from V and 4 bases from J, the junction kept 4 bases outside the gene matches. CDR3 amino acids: CAIREGTGNQPQHF. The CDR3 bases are TGTGCCATCAGGGAGGGGACAGGGAATCAGCCCCAGCATTTT.

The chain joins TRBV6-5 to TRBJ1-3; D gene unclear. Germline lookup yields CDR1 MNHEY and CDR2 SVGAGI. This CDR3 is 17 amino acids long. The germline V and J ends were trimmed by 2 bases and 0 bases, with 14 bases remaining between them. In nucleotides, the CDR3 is TGTGCCAGCAGTTACGCTAACAGCCTAAGCTCTGGAAACACCATATATTTT. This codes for CASSYANSLSSGNTIYF.

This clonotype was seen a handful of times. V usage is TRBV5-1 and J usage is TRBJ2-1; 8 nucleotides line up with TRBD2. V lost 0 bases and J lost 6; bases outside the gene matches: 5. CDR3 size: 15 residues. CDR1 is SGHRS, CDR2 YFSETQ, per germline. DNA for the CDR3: TGCGCCAGCAGCTTGGAAGCGGGGGAGATCAATGAGCAGTTCTTC. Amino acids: CASSLEAGEINEQFF.

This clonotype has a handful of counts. The CDR3 DNA sequence: TGTGCCAGCAGCTCTTACCATGTAGATGCGGAGACCCAGTACTTC. This codes for CASSSYHVDAETQYF. This sequence joins TRBV6-2 or TRBV6-3 and TRBJ2-5; D gene ambiguous. There are 15 residues in the CDR3. V was trimmed by 6 bases and J by 5 bases, leaving 19 bases between them. Germline CDR1 reads MNHEY; CDR2 reads SVGEGT.

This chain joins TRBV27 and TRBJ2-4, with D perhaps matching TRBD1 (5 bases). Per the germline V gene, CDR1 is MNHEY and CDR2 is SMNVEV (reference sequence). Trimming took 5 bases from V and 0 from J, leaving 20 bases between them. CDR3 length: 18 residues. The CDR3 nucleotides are TGTGCCAGCAGTCACCGAAGGGGCGAAACCAAAGCCAAAAACATTCAGTACTTC. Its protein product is CASSHRRGETKAKNIQYF.

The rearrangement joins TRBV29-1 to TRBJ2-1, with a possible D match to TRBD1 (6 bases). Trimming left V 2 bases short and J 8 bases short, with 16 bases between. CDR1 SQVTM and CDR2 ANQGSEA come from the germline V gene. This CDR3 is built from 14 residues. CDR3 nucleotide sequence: TGCAGCGTTGAACTCCTAGCCGCAGGGGATGAGCAGTTCTTC. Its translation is CSVELLAAGDEQFF.